The 8 T cell receptor beta chains below were found in one sample sequenced in a study of blood T cell repertoires in COVID-19. TCRdb keeps only in-frame clones here, not all; method: immunoSEQ multiplex PCR. This table has about 54,000 clones, 90% appearing once. Sequenced: peripheral blood. The receptors stem from a woman aged 40 to 50 with active COVID-19.

This chain connects TRBV6-5 to TRBJ2-6, with D tentatively TRBD1 (5 bases). Germline V gives CDR1 MNHEY, CDR2 SVGAGI. Trimming took off 4 bases at V and 1 base at J, with 8 bases between the two ends. CDR3 length: 15 residues. The CDR3 spells CASSFSGSGANVLTF. The CDR3 coding sequence is TGTGCCAGCAGTTTTTCAGGGTCTGGGGCCAACGTCCTGACTTTC.

The chain's CDR3 is CASSYSIGRGPEQETQYF. The CDR3 DNA reads TGTGCCAGCAGTTACTCGATAGGGCGGGGGCCAGAACAAGAGACCCAGTACTTC. The J gene is TRBJ2-5, the V gene TRBV6-2 or TRBV6-3, with D perhaps TRBD2 (7 bases). Germline V gene sequence: CDR1 MNHEY, CDR2 SVGEGT. Trimming removed 0 bases from V and 2 bases from J, with 19 bases in between. This CDR3 contains 18 residues.

This clone showed up just once. This chain connects TRBV2 to TRBJ2-2, with TRBD2 as a possible D gene (5 bases). V was cut by 3 bases and J by 6 bases, with 8 bases left in between. The CDR3 length is 13 residues. Germline V gives CDR1 SNHLY, CDR2 FYNNEI. CDR3 amino acids: CASSERVAGELFF. The CDR3 nucleotides read TGTGCCAGCAGTGAGAGGGTCGCCGGGGAGCTGTTTTTT.

CDR3: CASSFLTDTQYF. The CDR3 nucleotides are TGTGCCAGCAGCTTTCTCACAGATACGCAGTATTTT. The rearrangement uses TRBV11-3 and TRBJ2-3; unclear D gene. The CDR3 is 12 amino acids. CDR1 is SGHNT, CDR2 YENEEA, per germline. With 3 bases removed from V and 2 bases from J, the gap between germline ends came to 3 bases.

This sequence joins TRBV5-4 and TRBJ1-2; 12 bases align to TRBD1. Germline CDR1 is SGHNT and CDR2 is YYREEE (reference sequence). V lost 4 bases, J lost 3 bases, and 10 bases stayed unmatched. This CDR3 comprises 17 residues. The CDR3 is CASSQGTGGAVDYGYTF. DNA for the CDR3: TGTGCCAGCAGCCAAGGGACAGGGGGCGCGGTGGACTATGGCTACACCTTC.

The rearrangement uses TRBV11-3 and TRBJ2-3, with a tentative D call TRBD1 (5 bases). V was shortened by 1 base and J by 7 bases, with 12 bases between the two germline ends. The CDR3 is 14 residues long. Looked up from germline, CDR1 is SGHNT and CDR2 is YENEEA. The CDR3, as DNA: TGTGCCAGCAGCTTAGGTGGGGCACGGAATACGCAGTATTTT. This translates into CASSLGGARNTQYF. The variable domain in full, completed from reference TRBV11-3 and TRBJ2-3, reads EAGVVQSPRYKIIEKKQPVAFWCNPISGHNTLYWYLQNLGQGPELLIRYENEEAVDDSQLPKDRFSAERLKGVDSTLKIQPAELGDSAVYLCASSLGGARNTQYFGPGTRLTVL.

This chain uses TRBV25-1 with TRBJ1-2, with a tentative D call TRBD1 (6 bases). CDR1 is MGHDK, CDR2 SYGVNS, per germline. CDR3 length: 13 amino acids. V lost 8 bases, J lost 3 bases, and 13 bases lay in between. The chain's CDR3 is CASSRGGDYGYTF. The CDR3 region has the DNA TGTGCCAGCTCTAGAGGGGGAGACTATGGCTACACCTTC.

The chain has TRBV10-3 and TRBJ1-5; 8 positions match TRBD1. Per germline, CDR1 ENHRY and CDR2 SYGVKD. The CDR3 is 19 residues long. V dropped 3 bases and J dropped 2; count of bases not matched to a gene: 15. This CDR3 reads CAISDSPNATGEGNQPQHF. The DNA for the CDR3 is TGTGCCATCAGTGACTCCCCAAACGCGACAGGGGAGGGCAATCAGCCCCAGCATTTT.